A single sample gave rise to the 9 T cell receptor beta chains below, sequenced in a study of T cells in Graves' hyperthyroidism and ophthalmopathy. TCR beta CDR3 region amplification was performed from RNA transcripts. Carried out on the TCR CDR3, a first-round RT-PCR used the HTBI primer set. Using its own MiXCR run on the multiplex PCR reads, TCRdb lists one record per CDR3 protein. The sample contains over 450,000 distinct CDR3 sequences, approximately 17% of which appear only once. Specimen: blood. The source is a woman younger than 30 with Graves' ophthalmopathy.

The table lists this clonotype with a few counts. This sequence joins TRBV29-1 and TRBJ2-7, with D tentatively TRBD1 (6 bases). V lost 3 bases to trimming and J lost 3 bases, with 21 bases between them. CDR1 is SQVTM and CDR2 is ANQGSEA in the germline V gene. CDR3 length: 16 amino acids. This chain's CDR3 is CSVELRTGSIGYEQYF. The CDR3 coding sequence is TGCAGCGTTGAGCTCCGCACAGGGTCGATAGGCTACGAGCAGTACTTC.

The CDR3 reads CASTVRDNQPQHF. CDR3 nucleotide sequence: TGTGCCAGCACGGTGCGGGACAATCAGCCCCAGCATTTT. V and J are TRBV2 and TRBJ1-5; D is unclear. Germline CDR1 is SNHLY and CDR2 is FYNNEI. The V and J ends lost 7 bases and 3 bases respectively, with 10 bases between them. The CDR3 totals 13 residues. The full variable domain, completed using reference TRBV2 and TRBJ1-5, is EPEVTQTPSHQVTQMGQEVILRCVPISNHLYFYWYRQILGQKVEFLVSFYNNEISEKSEIFDDQFSVERPDGSNFTLKIRSTKLEDSAMYFCASTVRDNQPQHFGDGTRLSIL.

In this sample, this clonotype turned up once. In DNA form, the CDR3 reads TGCGCCAGCAGCCAAGAGCCCATGAATACCGGGGAGCTGTTTTTT. Translated: CASSQEPMNTGELFF. V gene TRBV4-3 combines with J gene TRBJ2-2; D is undetermined. CDR3 length: 15 amino acids. The germline V gene has CDR1 LGHNA and CDR2 YSLEER. Trimming cost V 0 bases and J 5 bases, with 10 bases left between them.

This clonotype was picked up many times. The chain has TRBV10-3 and TRBJ2-2, with D perhaps matching TRBD1 or TRBD2 (5 bases each). The V and J ends lost 3 bases and 7 bases respectively, with 18 bases between them. This CDR3 spans 16 amino acids. Germline assignment: CDR1 ENHRY and CDR2 SYGVKD. CDR3 sequence: CAISDARGGSDGELFF. CDR3 nucleotide sequence: TGTGCCATCAGTGATGCCCGGGGCGGTTCGGACGGGGAGCTGTTTTTT.

V usage is TRBV4-3 and J usage is TRBJ2-7; TRBD1 matches 11 bases. CDR3 length: 14 residues. Per germline, CDR1 LGHNA and CDR2 YSLEER. J lost 3 bases, V lost 3 bases, and 1 base had no gene match. CDR3 amino acids: CASSQDRGHYEQYF. The CDR3, as DNA: TGCGCCAGCAGCCAGGACAGGGGGCACTACGAGCAGTACTTC.

This clonotype was counted many times. The chain combines TRBV6-1 with TRBJ1-1; D might be TRBD1 (6 bases). CDR1 is MNHNS and CDR2 is SASEGT in the germline V gene. The CDR3 runs to 11 residues. Trimming removed 5 bases from V and 8 bases from J, with 9 bases in between. The CDR3 coding sequence is TGTGCCAGCAGTATAGGACAGGAAGCTTTCTTT. It encodes CASSIGQEAFF.

A few counts support this clonotype. At one end the junction does not follow the germline gene, possibly because of a read error. The DNA for the CDR3 is TGTGACAGCAGTGAAAGGGGACAGGGTGGCGAGCAGTACTTC. Translated: CDSSERGQGGEQYF. The rearrangement uses TRBV2 and TRBJ2-7; 9 bases agree with TRBD1. This CDR3 region has 14 residues. Germline-derived CDR1 and CDR2 are SNHLY and FYNNEI. Full variable domain (outside the CDR3, taken from reference TRBV2 and TRBJ2-7): EPEVTQTPSHQVTQMGQEVILRCVPISNHLYFYWYRQILGQKVEFLVSFYNNEISEKSEIFDDQFSVERPDGSNFTLKIRSTKLEDSAMYFCDSSERGQGGEQYFGPGTRLTVT.

CDR3 region: CASSDREYGYTF. The CDR3 coding sequence is TGTGCCAGCTCCGACAGGGAATATGGCTACACCTTC. This chain links TRBV6-1 with TRBJ1-2, with TRBD1 identical over 7 bases. V lost 8 bases and J lost 5; bases outside the gene matches: 5. Looked up from germline, CDR1 is MNHNS and CDR2 is SASEGT. The CDR3 has 12 residues.

CDR3 sequence (DNA): TGTGCCAGCAGCCAGGAGCGGGGGGACTCCTACGAGCAGTACTTC. Translated, it gives CASSQERGDSYEQYF. This chain joins TRBV4-2 and TRBJ2-7, with 9 bases matching TRBD2. The V and J ends lost 3 bases and 0 bases, in that order; junction bases with no gene match: 3. CDR3 length: 15 amino acids. Germline-derived CDR1 and CDR2 are LGHNA and YNFKEQ.